A selection of T cell receptor beta chains follows, all from one sample in a study of T cell responses to AZD1222 COVID-19 vaccine. Assay used: immunoSEQ multiplex PCR; TCRdb lists only in-frame clones, some missing. The sample holds roughly 99,000 clones, about 89% seen once. The sequencing here drew on peripheral blood, taken 28 days after the second AZD1222 dose. The receptors derive from an adult who received the AZD1222 COVID-19 vaccine. CDR3s include the opening cysteine and the closing phenylalanine or tryptophan. The D gene is left open where the match is weak. Expanded clones get a size class; other rows say once, few or many, or leave the size out.

v_call	clone_size	j_call	d_call	cdr3_nt	cdr3_aa
TRBV29-1	.	TRBJ1-3	.	TGCAGCGTTGCTCAGGTGTCCTCTGGAAACACCATATATTTT	CSVAQVSSGNTIYF
TRBV19	.	TRBJ1-1	.	TGTGCCAGTAGTACCCTAGACAGGGAAGCTTTCTTT	CASSTLDREAFF
TRBV19	.	TRBJ2-1	TRBD2	TGTGCCAGTAGTATGGTGTGGGAGGGCGTCCACAATGAGCAGTTCTTC	CASSMVWEGVHNEQFF
TRBV6-5	.	TRBJ1-2	.	TGTGCCAGCAGCCCCCCAGGGGACTTCAATAGAGGCTACACCTTC	CASSPPGDFNRGYTF
TRBV28	.	TRBJ2-6	TRBD1	TGTGCCAGCAGTCCCTGGACAGGGTCAGGGGCCAACGTCCTGACTTTC	CASSPWTGSGANVLTF
TRBV10-3	.	TRBJ1-6	.	TGTGCCATCAGTGCGGGGCGCGATAATTCACCCCTCCACTTT	CAISAGRDNSPLHF
TRBV3-1/TRBV3-2	.	TRBJ1-2	.	TGTGCCAGCAGCCAGTACAGGGTTGGCTACACCTTC	CASSQYRVGYTF
TRBV3-1/TRBV3-2	.	TRBJ2-7	.	TGTGCCAGCAGCCAAGTTTTCAGCCTACCACGTGAGCAGTACTTC	CASSQVFSLPREQYF
TRBV19	.	TRBJ2-7	TRBD2	TGTGCCAGTAGTATAGGCCCGGGAGGGTCCAACGAGCAGTACTTC	CASSIGPGGSNEQYF
TRBV13	.	TRBJ1-2	.	TGTGCCAGCAGCTTAGGAGGAAAGAAGAACTATGGCTACACCTTC	CASSLGGKKNYGYTF
TRBV15	.	TRBJ2-2	.	TGTGCCACCAGCAGAGCACAGGTCGCGAACACCGGGGAGCTGTTTTTT	CATSRAQVANTGELFF
TRBV5-4	.	TRBJ2-1	TRBD1	TGTGCCAGCAGGCTGGACAGGGGGCAGTACAATGAGCAGTTCTTC	CASRLDRGQYNEQFF
TRBV14	.	TRBJ2-7	TRBD2	TGTGCCAGCAGCCACCGGGGGGAGTACGAGCAGTACTTC	CASSHRGEYEQYF
TRBV2	.	TRBJ1-1	.	TGTGCCAGCAGCATGAACACTGAAGCTTTCTTT	CASSMNTEAFF
TRBV30	.	TRBJ2-7	.	TGTGCCTGGAGGAATATGTGGGAGGAGAGCGAGCAGTACTTC	CAWRNMWEESEQYF
TRBV3-1/TRBV3-2	.	TRBJ2-7	.	TGTGCCAGCAGCCAAGGGCCAGCTTTTGAGCAGTACTTC	CASSQGPAFEQYF
TRBV27	.	TRBJ2-1	TRBD2	TGTGCCAGCAGTTACACTAGCGGGCCCTACAATGAGCAGTTCTTC	CASSYTSGPYNEQFF
TRBV5-1	.	TRBJ2-7	TRBD1	TGCGCCAGCAGCTTGGCGTCAGGGGGATCCTACGAGCAGTACTTC	CASSLASGGSYEQYF
TRBV6-4	.	TRBJ1-1	.	TGTGCCAGCAGTGTCCCTTTCAGGGGCACTGAAGCTTTCTTT	CASSVPFRGTEAFF
TRBV11-3	.	TRBJ2-1	.	TGTGCCAGCAGCTTTCGGGGGACGTACAATGAGCAGTTCTTC	CASSFRGTYNEQFF
TRBV11-2	.	TRBJ1-6	TRBD1	TGTGCCAGCAACAGGGGGAGCTCCTATAATTCACCCCTCCACTTT	CASNRGSSYNSPLHF
TRBV7-2	.	TRBJ1-2	.	TGTGCCAGCAGCCAAGGACAGAACCTTAACTATGGCTACACCTTC	CASSQGQNLNYGYTF
TRBV7-2	.	TRBJ1-4	.	TGTGCCAGCAGCCCTTATCAGATGGATGAAAAACTGTTTTTT	CASSPYQMDEKLFF
TRBV5-6	.	TRBJ2-1	TRBD1	TGTGCCAGCAGGGGGACAGGTCAACACAATGAGCAGTTCTTC	CASRGTGQHNEQFF
TRBV28	.	TRBJ1-6	TRBD1	TGTGCCAGCAGGTTGGACAGGTTGATCTCCTATAATTCACCCCTCCACTTT	CASRLDRLISYNSPLHF
TRBV4-1	once	TRBJ1-1	.	TGCGCCAGCAGCCAAGAGTCTATTAGGAGTGAAGCTTTCTTT	CASSQESIRSEAFF
TRBV15	.	TRBJ1-1	.	TGTGCCACCAGCAGAGGGGTAACTGAAGCTTTCTTT	CATSRGVTEAFF
TRBV5-4	.	TRBJ1-2	.	TGTGCCAGCAGCTTGCGGGGGGCGAAAGGTTATGGCTACACCTTC	CASSLRGAKGYGYTF
TRBV6-5	.	TRBJ2-3	.	TGTGCCAGCAGTAGGAGATTCACAGATACGCAGTATTTT	CASSRRFTDTQYF
TRBV2	.	TRBJ2-2	.	TGTGCCAGAATAGTCGAGAACACCGGGGAGCTGTTTTTT	CARIVENTGELFF
TRBV6-5	.	TRBJ2-5	TRBD2	TGTGCCAGCAGTTACCCTAGCGGGGAGTACCAAGAGACCCAGTACTTC	CASSYPSGEYQETQYF
TRBV7-9	.	TRBJ1-5	.	TGTGCCAGCAGCTCCTACACCAGCAATCAGCCCCAGCATTTT	CASSSYTSNQPQHF
TRBV2	few	TRBJ1-5	.	TGTGCCAGCAGTGAACGGATCGAGAATCAGCCCCAGCATTTT	CASSERIENQPQHF
TRBV4-1	once	TRBJ2-1	.	TGCGCCAGCAGCCAAGTGGGCGGGGGCCACGGCAATGAGCAGTTCTTC	CASSQVGGGHGNEQFF
TRBV19	.	TRBJ1-1	.	TGTGCCAGCCGATTGGGCCTATATACTGAAGCTTTCTTT	CASRLGLYTEAFF
TRBV20-1	once	TRBJ1-1	.	TGCAGTCCCAGTGGGGGGACACCCTACACTGAAGCTTTCTTT	CSPSGGTPYTEAFF
TRBV27	.	TRBJ1-5	.	TGTGCCAGCAGTTTATCAATTCAGGGGTGGCAGCCCCAGCATTTT	CASSLSIQGWQPQHF